This entry describes one TCR beta chain. Its specificity is unknown. The PCR used 60 Vbeta and 13 Jbeta primers. The data were produced by immunoSEQ multiplex PCR, yet TCRdb's version contains in-frame clones alone and is incomplete. Of some 180,000 clones listed, roughly 10% are singletons. The data were taken from a study of cytomegalovirus exposure and HLA in healthy donors. Each donor was nominally healthy when sampled (though unrecorded immune exposures were likely). Study observations and caveats: The study labeled approximately 150 TCR beta chains cytomegalovirus-associated. Of the V segments, some could not be distinguished, including TRBV6-2 and TRBV6-3, and were excluded.

The J segment lost 3 bases and the V segment lost 0 bases, leaving 7 bases of the junction unmatched. Germline lookup yields CDR1 SGHRS and CDR2 YFSETQ. The CDR3 contains 17 residues. The material sequenced was PBMCs. This receptor was obtained from a woman aged 30 to 39 in good health and CMV-seropositive. The chain couples TRBV5-1 to TRBJ2-5; 11 nucleotides match TRBD2. CDR3 in DNA: TGCGCCAGCAGCTTGGGATCTAGCGGGAGGTGGAAAGAGACCCAGTACTTC. This sequence encodes CASSLGSSGRWKETQYF.